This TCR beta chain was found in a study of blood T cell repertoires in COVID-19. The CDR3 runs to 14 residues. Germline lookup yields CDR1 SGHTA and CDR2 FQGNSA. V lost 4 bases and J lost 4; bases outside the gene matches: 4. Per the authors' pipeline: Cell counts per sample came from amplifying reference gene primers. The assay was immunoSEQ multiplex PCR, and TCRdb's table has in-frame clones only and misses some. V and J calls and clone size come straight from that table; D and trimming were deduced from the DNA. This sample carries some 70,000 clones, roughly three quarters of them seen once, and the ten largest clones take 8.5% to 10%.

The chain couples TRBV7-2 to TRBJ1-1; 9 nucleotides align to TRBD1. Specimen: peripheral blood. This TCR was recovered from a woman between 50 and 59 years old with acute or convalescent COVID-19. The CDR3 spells CASSSTGGSTEAFF. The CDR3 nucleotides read TGTGCCAGCAGCTCGACAGGGGGTTCCACTGAAGCTTTCTTT.